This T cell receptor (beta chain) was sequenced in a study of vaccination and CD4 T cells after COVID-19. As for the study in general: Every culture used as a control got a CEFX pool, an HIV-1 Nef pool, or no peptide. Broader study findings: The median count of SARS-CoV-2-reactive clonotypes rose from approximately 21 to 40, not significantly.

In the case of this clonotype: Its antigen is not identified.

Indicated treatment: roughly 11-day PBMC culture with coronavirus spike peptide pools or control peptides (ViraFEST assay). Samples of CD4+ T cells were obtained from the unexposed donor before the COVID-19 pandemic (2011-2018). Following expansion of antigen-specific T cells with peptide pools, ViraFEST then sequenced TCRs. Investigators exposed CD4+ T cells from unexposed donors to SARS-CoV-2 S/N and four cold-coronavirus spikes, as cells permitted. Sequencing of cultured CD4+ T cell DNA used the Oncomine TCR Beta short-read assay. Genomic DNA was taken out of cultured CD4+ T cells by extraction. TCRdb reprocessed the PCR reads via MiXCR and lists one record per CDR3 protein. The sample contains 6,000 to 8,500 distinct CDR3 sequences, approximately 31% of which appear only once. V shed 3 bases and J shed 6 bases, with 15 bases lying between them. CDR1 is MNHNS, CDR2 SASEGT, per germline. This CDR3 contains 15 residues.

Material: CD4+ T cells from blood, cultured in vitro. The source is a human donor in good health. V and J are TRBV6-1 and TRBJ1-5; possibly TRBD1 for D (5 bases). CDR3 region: CASSDARGGSQPQHF. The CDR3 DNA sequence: TGTGCCAGCAGTGACGCGCGGGGGGGTAGTCAGCCCCAGCATTTT.